This is a list of T cell receptor beta chains from one sample in a study of cytomegalovirus exposure and HLA in healthy donors. The table came from immunoSEQ multiplex PCR; TCRdb's copy has only in-frame clones and leaves some out. The data contain some 110,000 clones, approximately 82% of them seen just once; the ten biggest clones take up approximately 8%. Sequencing was carried out using PBMCs. These TCRs come from a man between 40 and 49 years old in good health and CMV-seropositive. Each CDR3 is given with its conserved first and last residue. Fields, in order: clone size, V gene, D gene, J gene, CDR3 protein, CDR3 DNA. The D gene is left open where the match is weak. Clone size is shown for a subset of rows, as once, few, many or a class of expanded clone.

clone_size: .; v_call: TRBV7-8; d_call: .; j_call: TRBJ1-5; cdr3_aa: CASSSVRTASNQPQHF; cdr3_nt: TGTGCCAGCAGCTCAGTACGTACAGCTAGCAATCAGCCCCAGCATTTT
clone_size: once; v_call: TRBV4-3; d_call: .; j_call: TRBJ1-2; cdr3_aa: CASSQASGYGYTF; cdr3_nt: TGCGCCAGCAGCCAAGCTTCGGGCTATGGCTACACCTTC
clone_size: few; v_call: TRBV7-9; d_call: TRBD1; j_call: TRBJ1-4; cdr3_aa: CASSLRLDRVNEKLFF; cdr3_nt: TGTGCCAGCAGTCTCCGATTAGACAGGGTTAATGAAAAACTGTTTTTT
clone_size: .; v_call: TRBV11-3; d_call: TRBD2; j_call: TRBJ2-5; cdr3_aa: CASSFSLAGEETQYF; cdr3_nt: TGTGCCAGCAGCTTTAGCTTAGCGGGAGAAGAGACCCAGTACTTC
clone_size: .; v_call: TRBV15; d_call: .; j_call: TRBJ1-5; cdr3_aa: CATSRGMSNQPQHF; cdr3_nt: TGTGCCACCAGCAGAGGTATGAGCAATCAGCCCCAGCATTTT
clone_size: .; v_call: TRBV4-1; d_call: TRBD1; j_call: TRBJ2-5; cdr3_aa: CASSQADRVGETQYF; cdr3_nt: TGCGCCAGCAGCCAAGCGGACAGGGTCGGCGAGACCCAGTACTTC
clone_size: .; v_call: TRBV7-3; d_call: TRBD1; j_call: TRBJ2-3; cdr3_aa: CASSSRQGQTQYF; cdr3_nt: TGTGCCAGCAGCTCCCGACAGGGGCAAACGCAGTATTTT
clone_size: .; v_call: TRBV6-5; d_call: .; j_call: TRBJ1-2; cdr3_aa: CASRVGRRDWGGYTF; cdr3_nt: TGTGCCAGCAGGGTGGGGCGGCGGGATTGGGGTGGCTACACCTTC
clone_size: .; v_call: TRBV4-3; d_call: TRBD2; j_call: TRBJ2-1; cdr3_aa: CASSQDEVAGEYEQFF; cdr3_nt: TGCGCCAGCAGCCAAGACGAGGTAGCGGGAGAGTATGAGCAGTTCTTC
clone_size: .; v_call: TRBV11-2; d_call: TRBD1; j_call: TRBJ2-2; cdr3_aa: CASRTGGNTGELFF; cdr3_nt: TGTGCCAGCAGGACAGGGGGTAACACCGGGGAGCTGTTTTTT
clone_size: few; v_call: TRBV28; d_call: .; j_call: TRBJ2-2; cdr3_aa: CASSIQTGPGELFF; cdr3_nt: TGTGCCAGCAGTATACAGACAGGTCCCGGGGAGCTGTTTTTT
clone_size: few; v_call: TRBV7-9; d_call: .; j_call: TRBJ1-2; cdr3_aa: CASSFGAGVLGGYTF; cdr3_nt: TGTGCCAGCAGCTTCGGAGCAGGGGTCCTGGGAGGCTACACCTTC
clone_size: .; v_call: TRBV4-1; d_call: .; j_call: TRBJ1-5; cdr3_aa: CASSQEGWQGSQPQHF; cdr3_nt: TGCGCCAGCAGCCAAGAAGGGTGGCAGGGTAGTCAGCCCCAGCATTTT
clone_size: few; v_call: TRBV28; d_call: TRBD1; j_call: TRBJ2-5; cdr3_aa: CASSFRDREETQYF; cdr3_nt: TGTGCCAGTAGTTTCAGGGACAGAGAAGAGACCCAGTACTTC
clone_size: .; v_call: TRBV14; d_call: .; j_call: TRBJ2-1; cdr3_aa: CASSQDAGWNEQFF; cdr3_nt: TGTGCCAGCAGCCAAGATGCAGGGTGGAATGAGCAGTTCTTC
clone_size: .; v_call: TRBV4-2; d_call: .; j_call: TRBJ2-3; cdr3_aa: CASSQEILADTQYF; cdr3_nt: TGTGCCAGCAGCCAAGAGATTCTAGCGGATACGCAGTATTTT
clone_size: .; v_call: TRBV28; d_call: TRBD1; j_call: TRBJ1-2; cdr3_aa: CASSSQGRKDYGYTF; cdr3_nt: TGTGCCAGCAGTTCACAGGGGAGGAAGGACTATGGCTACACCTTC
clone_size: .; v_call: TRBV7-8; d_call: TRBD1; j_call: TRBJ1-6; cdr3_aa: CASSAQTGSYNSPLHF; cdr3_nt: TGTGCCAGCAGCGCCCAGACAGGGAGCTATAATTCACCCCTCCACTTT
clone_size: .; v_call: TRBV5-8; d_call: .; j_call: TRBJ1-5; cdr3_aa: CASSLEEGRNQPQHF; cdr3_nt: TGTGCCAGCAGCTTGGAGGAGGGACGAAATCAGCCCCAGCATTTT
clone_size: .; v_call: TRBV28; d_call: .; j_call: TRBJ2-2; cdr3_aa: CASSSQGTGELFF; cdr3_nt: TGTGCCAGCAGTTCCCAGGGAACCGGGGAGCTGTTTTTT
clone_size: few; v_call: TRBV10-3; d_call: .; j_call: TRBJ1-1; cdr3_aa: CAISRDRNTEAFF; cdr3_nt: TGTGCCATCAGTAGAGACAGGAACACTGAAGCTTTCTTT
clone_size: .; v_call: TRBV14; d_call: TRBD1; j_call: TRBJ2-3; cdr3_aa: CASSQYTGTDPRDTQYF; cdr3_nt: TGTGCCAGCAGCCAGTATACCGGGACAGATCCGCGAGATACGCAGTATTTT
clone_size: few; v_call: TRBV7-8; d_call: TRBD1; j_call: TRBJ2-7; cdr3_aa: CASRTTGTEQYF; cdr3_nt: TGTGCCAGCAGAACGACAGGGACCGAGCAGTACTTC
clone_size: .; v_call: TRBV5-5; d_call: .; j_call: TRBJ1-3; cdr3_aa: CASSPSGYSGNTIYF; cdr3_nt: TGTGCCAGCAGCCCGTCGGGTTACTCTGGAAACACCATATATTTT
clone_size: .; v_call: TRBV5-5; d_call: TRBD1; j_call: TRBJ1-5; cdr3_aa: CASSLGTGTNQPQHF; cdr3_nt: TGTGCCAGCAGCCTCGGGACAGGCACGAATCAGCCCCAGCATTTT
clone_size: .; v_call: TRBV9; d_call: .; j_call: TRBJ1-6; cdr3_aa: CASSVGQNNSPLHF; cdr3_nt: TGTGCCAGCAGCGTAGGACAGAATAATTCACCCCTCCACTTT
clone_size: .; v_call: TRBV9; d_call: TRBD1; j_call: TRBJ1-4; cdr3_aa: CASSADDRGGEKLFF; cdr3_nt: TGTGCCAGCAGCGCCGACGACAGGGGCGGTGAAAAACTGTTTTTT
clone_size: .; v_call: TRBV10-3; d_call: TRBD1; j_call: TRBJ2-7; cdr3_aa: CAISSGQGPYEQYF; cdr3_nt: TGTGCCATCAGTTCGGGACAGGGCCCCTACGAGCAGTACTTC
clone_size: .; v_call: TRBV4-1; d_call: .; j_call: TRBJ2-1; cdr3_aa: CASRTPGEGQFF; cdr3_nt: TGCGCCAGCAGAACTCCAGGGGAAGGGCAGTTCTTC
clone_size: once; v_call: TRBV7-9; d_call: TRBD1; j_call: TRBJ1-2; cdr3_aa: CASSLGAQGAGGYTF; cdr3_nt: TGTGCCAGCAGCTTAGGCGCACAGGGGGCGGGAGGCTACACCTTC
clone_size: .; v_call: TRBV11-2; d_call: TRBD2; j_call: TRBJ2-1; cdr3_aa: CASSLNPALAGGLYNEQFF; cdr3_nt: TGTGCCAGCAGCTTAAACCCTGCACTAGCGGGAGGACTCTACAATGAGCAGTTCTTC
clone_size: .; v_call: TRBV4-1; d_call: .; j_call: TRBJ2-2; cdr3_aa: CASSQDGGGRTGELFF; cdr3_nt: TGCGCCAGCAGCCAAGATGGGGGGGGCCGCACCGGGGAGCTGTTTTTT
clone_size: .; v_call: TRBV14; d_call: .; j_call: TRBJ2-1; cdr3_aa: CASSQEWGEQFF; cdr3_nt: TGTGCCAGCAGCCAAGAATGGGGCGAGCAGTTCTTC
clone_size: .; v_call: TRBV14; d_call: TRBD1; j_call: TRBJ2-7; cdr3_aa: CASSQVSGTVSYEQYF; cdr3_nt: TGTGCCAGCAGCCAAGTTTCTGGGACAGTTAGCTACGAGCAGTACTTC
clone_size: .; v_call: TRBV30; d_call: TRBD1; j_call: TRBJ1-2; cdr3_aa: CAWSGTGLGDGYTF; cdr3_nt: TGTGCCTGGAGCGGGACAGGGCTCGGCGATGGCTACACCTTC
clone_size: .; v_call: TRBV6-5; d_call: .; j_call: TRBJ2-7; cdr3_aa: CASSELRGYEQYF; cdr3_nt: TGTGCCAGCAGTGAACTCCGGGGCTACGAGCAGTACTTC
clone_size: once; v_call: TRBV7-2; d_call: .; j_call: TRBJ2-7; cdr3_aa: CASSLGPGSEQYF; cdr3_nt: TGTGCCAGCAGCTTAGGTCCGGGAAGCGAGCAGTACTTC
clone_size: .; v_call: TRBV10-3; d_call: TRBD1; j_call: TRBJ1-1; cdr3_aa: CATDRGSDTEAFF; cdr3_nt: TGTGCCACCGACAGGGGATCGGACACTGAAGCTTTCTTT
clone_size: .; v_call: TRBV7-6; d_call: TRBD1; j_call: TRBJ2-7; cdr3_aa: CASSGQGQGGEQYF; cdr3_nt: TGTGCCAGCAGCGGACAGGGACAGGGTGGCGAGCAGTACTTC
clone_size: .; v_call: TRBV9; d_call: TRBD1; j_call: TRBJ1-6; cdr3_aa: CASRQGADNSPLHF; cdr3_nt: TGTGCCAGCAGGCAGGGGGCAGATAATTCACCCCTCCACTTT
clone_size: .; v_call: TRBV30; d_call: .; j_call: TRBJ2-3; cdr3_aa: CAWSMGPDTQYF; cdr3_nt: TGTGCCTGGAGTATGGGGCCCGATACGCAGTATTTT
clone_size: .; v_call: TRBV6-6; d_call: TRBD1; j_call: TRBJ1-5; cdr3_aa: CASSLGGIGQPQHF; cdr3_nt: TGTGCCAGCAGTTTAGGGGGCATCGGACAGCCCCAGCATTTT
clone_size: .; v_call: TRBV5-4; d_call: .; j_call: TRBJ2-5; cdr3_aa: CASSLLSRGRGETQYF; cdr3_nt: TGTGCCAGCAGCTTGCTGTCCAGGGGCAGGGGAGAGACCCAGTACTTC